Sequencing of this TCR beta chain was carried out in a study of glioma-infiltrating T cells. Using RNA template, CDR3s of TCR alpha and beta were amplified with iRepertoire arm-PCR. Via MiXCR, TCRdb re-called the multiplex PCR reads, giving one row per CDR3 protein. The table includes about 140,000 distinct CDR3 sequences, more than 35% detected once. The length of the CDR3 is 14 residues. The J segment lost 8 bases and the V segment lost 2 bases, leaving 6 bases of the junction unmatched. The germline V gene encodes CDR1 MGHRA and CDR2 YSYEKL. This clonotype was counted only a few times. This sequence was found in a human donor with low-grade glioma or glioblastoma, undergoing nonglioma brain surgery, or in good health (not recorded which). The J gene is TRBJ1-2, the V gene TRBV4-1, with 9 positions matching TRBD1. The sequenced material came from glioma tissue, nonneoplastic brain tissue, or PBMCs (not recorded which). This CDR3 reads CASSQPGTGSGYTF. The CDR3 coding sequence is TGCGCCAGCAGCCAACCAGGGACAGGGAGCGGCTACACCTTC.